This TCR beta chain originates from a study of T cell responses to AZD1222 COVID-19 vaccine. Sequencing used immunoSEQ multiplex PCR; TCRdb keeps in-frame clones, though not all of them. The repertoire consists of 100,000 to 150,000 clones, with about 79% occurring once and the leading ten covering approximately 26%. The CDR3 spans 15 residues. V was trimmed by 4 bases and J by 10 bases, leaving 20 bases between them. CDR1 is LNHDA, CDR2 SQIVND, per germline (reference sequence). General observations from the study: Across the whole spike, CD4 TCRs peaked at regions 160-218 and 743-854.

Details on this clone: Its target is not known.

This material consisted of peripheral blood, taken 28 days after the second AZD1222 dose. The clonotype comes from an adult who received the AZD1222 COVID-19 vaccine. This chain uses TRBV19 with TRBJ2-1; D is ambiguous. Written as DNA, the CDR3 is TGTGCCAGTAGTAACGAGTTAGAGCAGTGGGGAGAGCAGTTCTTC. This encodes CASSNELEQWGEQFF. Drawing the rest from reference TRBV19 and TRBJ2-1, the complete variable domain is DGGITQSPKYLFRKEGQNVTLSCEQNLNHDAMYWYRQDPGQGLRLIYYSQIVNDFQKGDIAEGYSVSREKKESFPLTVTSAQKNPTAFYLCASSNELEQWGEQFFGPGTRLTVL.